A single sample gave rise to the 25 T cell receptor beta chains below, sequenced in a study of blood T cell repertoires in COVID-19. TCRdb keeps only in-frame clones here, not all; method: immunoSEQ multiplex PCR. In the table there are 46,000 or so clones, over 70% of which are singletons. Sequencing was done on a sample of peripheral blood. The receptors stem from a middle-aged man with acute or convalescent COVID-19.

CDR3 bases: TGTGCCAGCAGCGAGGGACAGGCCCGCTATGGCTACACCTTC. Translating it yields CASSEGQARYGYTF. The chain couples TRBV7-8 to TRBJ1-2; TRBD1 matches 8 bases. The V and J ends lost 5 bases and 4 bases, in that order; junction bases with no gene match: 6. CDR1 is SGHVS and CDR2 is FQNEAQ in the germline V gene. This CDR3 spans 14 amino acids.

J is TRBJ2-2 and V is TRBV12-3 or TRBV12-4; TRBD1 matches at 8 bases. The CDR3 contains 13 residues. Trimming removed 10 bases from V and 4 bases from J; junction bases left unmatched: 5. CDR3 sequence: CANRGASTGELFF. CDR3 nucleotide sequence: TGTGCCAACAGGGGGGCCAGCACCGGGGAGCTGTTTTTT.

This chain's CDR3 is CASSFLGVLGGYTF. The CDR3 DNA follows: TGTGCCAGCAGCTTCTTAGGGGTCCTGGGTGGCTACACCTTC. The V and J genes are TRBV7-2 and TRBJ1-2, with D perhaps TRBD1 (5 bases). The germline V gene has CDR1 SGHTA and CDR2 FQGNSA. The V end lost 3 bases, the J end lost 7 bases, and 15 bases lay between the germline ends. This CDR3 comprises 14 residues.

The V call is TRBV29-1, the J call TRBJ2-1; no firm D call. Trimming cost V 6 bases and J 12 bases, with 15 bases left between them. This CDR3 region has 11 residues. CDR1 and CDR2 from the germline V gene are SQVTM and ANQGSEA. CDR3 amino acids: CSVYSSTWQFF. The CDR3 coding sequence is TGCAGCGTCTACAGCTCTACGTGGCAGTTCTTC.

This chain connects TRBV5-3 to TRBJ2-2, with 8 bases fitting TRBD2. TRBV5-3 is an open reading frame, and its role is uncertain. The CDR3 runs to 14 residues. J was trimmed by 5 bases and V by 2 bases; bases with no gene match: 2. CDR3 region: CARSFERGTGELFF. The CDR3 region has the DNA TGTGCCAGAAGCTTTGAGCGGGGGACCGGGGAGCTGTTTTTT.

This rearrangement joins TRBV19 to TRBJ1-1; D gene unclear. Germline values: CDR1 LNHDA, CDR2 SQIVND (reference sequence). The CDR3 extends over 14 amino acids. The V gene lost 3 bases and the J gene lost 8 bases, with 16 bases spanning the gap. In nucleotides, the CDR3 is TGTGCCAGTAGTATCCTAGGGAGTAGTTCGGAAGCTTTCTTT. Protein sequence: CASSILGSSSEAFF.

The gene calls are TRBV20-1 and TRBJ1-1; D unresolved. Per the germline V gene, CDR1 is DFQATT and CDR2 is SNEGSKA (reference sequence). This CDR3 spans 11 amino acids. The CDR3 protein is CSVGRSTEAFF. In nucleotides, the CDR3 is TGCAGCGTGGGTAGGAGCACTGAAGCTTTCTTT.

V and J are TRBV10-3 and TRBJ2-2; 7 nucleotides line up with TRBD1. Germline loops: CDR1 ENHRY, CDR2 SYGVKD. V was clipped by 10 bases and J by 5 bases; unmatched bases: 10. This CDR3 has 14 amino acids. The DNA for the CDR3 is TGTGCCACCGGACAGGCTCGCGATACCGGGGAGCTGTTTTTT. It specifies CATGQARDTGELFF.

V usage is TRBV6-1 and J usage is TRBJ2-7; a possible D gene is TRBD1 (5 bases). Germline-derived CDR1 and CDR2 are MNHNS and SASEGT. With 3 bases removed from V and 6 bases from J, the gap between germline ends came to 6 bases. The CDR3 runs 11 residues. The CDR3, as DNA: TGTGCCAGCAGTGACAGGGTCGAGCAGTACTTC. This sequence encodes CASSDRVEQYF.

The chain is built from TRBV2 and TRBJ1-4, with a tentative D call TRBD1 (5 bases). The CDR3 has 14 amino acids. Germline assignment: CDR1 SNHLY and CDR2 FYNNEI. The V end lost 4 bases, the J end lost 8 bases, and 14 bases lay between the germline ends. DNA for the CDR3: TGTGCCAGCAGTGTTCAGGGTGGCTGGGAAAAACTGTTTTTT. It translates to CASSVQGGWEKLFF.

The genes are TRBV5-1 and TRBJ1-2; TRBD1 matches 7 bases. The CDR3 covers 19 residues. CDR1 is SGHRS, CDR2 YFSETQ, per germline. V lost 3 bases and J lost 2; bases outside the gene matches: 19. CDR3 nucleotides: TGCGCCAGCAGCTCCCGAGGACAGGTCGGAACCTTCCTGAACTATGGCTACACCTTC. Translation: CASSSRGQVGTFLNYGYTF.

CDR3: CASSQYIQQGVSGNTIYF. The CDR3 DNA sequence: TGTGCCAGCAGCCAATATATTCAGCAGGGGGTCTCTGGAAACACCATATATTTT. The chain combines TRBV3-1 (or the pseudogene TRBV3-2) with TRBJ1-3; 7 nucleotides agree with TRBD1. The CDR3 runs to 18 residues. Germline trimming cut 2 bases from V and 0 bases from J; bases unmatched to any gene: 10. In germline, CDR1 is LGHDT, CDR2 YNNKEL (reference sequence).

The chain joins TRBV3-1 (or the pseudogene TRBV3-2) to TRBJ1-2, with 7 bases matching TRBD1. The CDR3 totals 14 residues. V shed 3 bases and J 3 bases; nucleotides not matched to a gene: 4. The germline V gene encodes CDR1 LGHDT and CDR2 YNNKEL (reference sequence). As DNA, the CDR3 is TGTGCCAGCAGCCAGGTAGACAGGGACTATGGCTACACCTTC. This codes for CASSQVDRDYGYTF.

V and J are TRBV4-1 and TRBJ1-1; the D is unclear. In germline, CDR1 is MGHRA, CDR2 YSYEKL. The CDR3 is 16 amino acids. The V gene lost 4 bases and the J gene lost 0 bases, with 15 bases spanning the gap. CDR3 residues: CASSPKRVGMNTEAFF. The CDR3 DNA reads TGCGCCAGCAGCCCAAAAAGGGTCGGGATGAACACTGAAGCTTTCTTT.

This chain links TRBV7-9 with TRBJ1-2, with D hard to call. The germline V and J ends were trimmed by 5 bases and 3 bases, with 13 bases remaining between them. This CDR3 has 14 amino acids. Per the germline V gene, CDR1 is SEHNR and CDR2 is FQNEAQ (reference sequence). CDR3 residues: CASSPQATYYGYTF. The CDR3 coding sequence is TGTGCCAGCAGCCCTCAGGCAACTTACTATGGCTACACCTTC.

The chain has TRBV12-3 or TRBV12-4 and TRBJ1-2; TRBD1 matches at 8 bases. The CDR3 has 12 residues. Trimming took 7 bases from V and 7 from J; bases not matched to a gene: 5. In DNA form, the CDR3 reads TGTGCCAGCACTAGGACAGGGTTTGGCTACACCTTC. Translation gives CASTRTGFGYTF.

The chain combines TRBV24-1 with TRBJ2-3, with D perhaps TRBD1 (6 bases). This CDR3 spans 16 amino acids. The germline gives CDR1 KGHDR, CDR2 SFDVKD. The V gene lost 4 bases and the J gene lost 1 base, with 14 bases spanning the gap. CDR3 protein: CATSDLGAGRTDTQYF. The CDR3, as DNA: TGTGCCACCAGTGACCTGGGGGCAGGGCGCACAGATACGCAGTATTTT.

The chain joins TRBV5-4 to TRBJ2-1; weak D call: TRBD1 (6 bases). The V end lost 2 bases, the J end lost 5 bases, and 8 bases lay between the germline ends. From germline, CDR1 is SGHNT and CDR2 YYREEE (reference sequence). The CDR3 consists of 13 residues. CDR3: CASSFSGDNEQFF. For the CDR3, the DNA is TGTGCCAGCAGCTTTTCAGGGGACAATGAGCAGTTCTTC.

In this sample, this clone turned up once. The chain is built from TRBV28 and TRBJ1-1; D unresolved. Germline CDR1 reads MDHEN; CDR2 reads SYDVKM. There are 14 residues in the CDR3. The germline V and J ends were trimmed by 8 bases and 7 bases, with 20 bases remaining between them. The CDR3 loop reads CASQKFTSGDEAFF. The CDR3 DNA reads as TGTGCCAGCCAAAAATTTACTAGTGGAGATGAAGCTTTCTTT.

CDR3 nucleotides: TGTGCCAGCAGATCCTACAGGGTGGAGTTAGACTATGGCTACACCTTC. It translates to CASRSYRVELDYGYTF. V usage is TRBV28 and J usage is TRBJ1-2, with a weak D call TRBD1 (6 bases). Germline V lookup: CDR1 MDHEN, CDR2 SYDVKM. The CDR3 length is 16 residues. The V end lost 6 bases, the J end lost 3 bases, and 20 bases lay between the germline ends.

The chain has TRBV3-1 (or the pseudogene TRBV3-2) and TRBJ2-7; TRBD2 aligns across 7 bases. The trim removed 4 bases at V and 8 bases at J, leaving 11 bases unmatched. CDR3 length: 14 residues. Germline lookup yields CDR1 LGHDT and CDR2 YNNKEL (reference sequence). The CDR3 region has the DNA TGTGCCAGCAGCCCAAGCGGGACCAATTTGAAGCAGTACTTC. Translating gives CASSPSGTNLKQYF.

J is TRBJ1-1 and V is TRBV28; 7 bases are shared with TRBD1. The V gene's germline CDR1 is MDHEN and CDR2 SYDVKM. CDR3 length: 16 residues. J gave up 6 bases and V 5 bases, and 15 bases lay outside the gene matches. The CDR3 DNA sequence: TGTGCCAGCAGTGCCCGACAGGGATTTGAACTCGCTGAAGCTTTCTTT. Its translation: CASSARQGFELAEAFF.

The rearrangement uses TRBV28 and TRBJ2-5; 7 bases are a match to TRBD1. The CDR3 covers 13 residues. Trimming cost V 8 bases and J 2 bases; bases outside gene matches: 5. From germline, CDR1 is MDHEN and CDR2 SYDVKM. The CDR3 loop reads CASLEQGQETQYF. CDR3 sequence (DNA): TGTGCCAGCCTCGAACAGGGGCAAGAGACCCAGTACTTC.

The gene calls are TRBV6-1 and TRBJ1-6; a weak D match, TRBD1 (5 bases). CDR3 length equals 15 residues. Germline loops: CDR1 MNHNS, CDR2 SASEGT. V dropped 2 bases and J dropped 9 bases, with 14 bases sitting between them. The CDR3 nucleotides are TGTGCCAGCAGTGAACAGACAGTATTCTCTTCACCCCTCCACTTT. Residues: CASSEQTVFSSPLHF.

The chain links TRBV2 to TRBJ2-5; TRBD1 aligns across 7 bases. This CDR3 comprises 13 residues. The germline gives CDR1 SNHLY, CDR2 FYNNEI. V lost 7 bases, J lost 3 bases, and 5 bases stayed unmatched. The DNA of the CDR3 is TGTGCCAGCACGAGGGGGCGGGAAGAGACCCAGTACTTC. Translated: CASTRGREETQYF.